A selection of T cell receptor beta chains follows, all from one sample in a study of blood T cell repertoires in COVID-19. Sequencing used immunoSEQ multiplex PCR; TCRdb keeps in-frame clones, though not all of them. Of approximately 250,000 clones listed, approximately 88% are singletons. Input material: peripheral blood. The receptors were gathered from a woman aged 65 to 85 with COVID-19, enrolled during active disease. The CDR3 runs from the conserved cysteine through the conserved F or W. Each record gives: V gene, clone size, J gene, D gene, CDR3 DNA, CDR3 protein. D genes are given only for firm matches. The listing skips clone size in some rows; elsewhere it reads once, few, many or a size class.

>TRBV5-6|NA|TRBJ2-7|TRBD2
TGTGCCAGCAGCTTGGGCGGGCTAGCGGGAGACTCCTACGCCGAGCAGTACTTC
CASSLGGLAGDSYAEQYF
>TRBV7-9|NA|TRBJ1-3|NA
TGTGCCAGCAGCTTACATAGAAGCTCTGGAAACACCATATATTTT
CASSLHRSSGNTIYF
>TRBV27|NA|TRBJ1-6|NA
TGTGCCAGCAGGGGAGTAGGTAGTAGCTCCTATAATTCACCCCTCCACTTT
CASRGVGSSSYNSPLHF
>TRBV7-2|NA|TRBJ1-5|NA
TGTGCCAGCAGCTTATACAGAGATAGCAATCAGCCCCAGCATTTT
CASSLYRDSNQPQHF
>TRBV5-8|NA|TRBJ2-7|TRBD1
TGTGCCAGCAGAGGCGGTTGGACAGGCACGATTTCCTACGAGCAGTACTTC
CASRGGWTGTISYEQYF
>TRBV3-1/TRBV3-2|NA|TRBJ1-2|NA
TGTGCCAGCAGCCAAAAAAAGGGGTGGTCTGGCGGCTACACCTTC
CASSQKKGWSGGYTF
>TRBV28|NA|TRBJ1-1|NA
TGTGCCAGCAGTTTCGGGACATCCAATGAAGCTTTCTTT
CASSFGTSNEAFF
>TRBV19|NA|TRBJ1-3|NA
TGTGCCAGTAGTATTCAAACACCCTCAATCTCTGGAAACACCATATATTTT
CASSIQTPSISGNTIYF
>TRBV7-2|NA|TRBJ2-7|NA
TGTGCCAGCAGCTTATATGAGGGGGAGTGGACCGAGCAGTACTTC
CASSLYEGEWTEQYF
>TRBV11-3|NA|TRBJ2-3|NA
TGTGCCAGCAGCTTAGATTTTGGACAAGCCACAGATACGCAGTATTTT
CASSLDFGQATDTQYF
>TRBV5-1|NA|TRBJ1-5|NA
TGCGCCAGCAGCTTGGGAGGGAGCCAGCCCCAGCATTTT
CASSLGGSQPQHF
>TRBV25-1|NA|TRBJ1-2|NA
TGTGCCAGCTGCCCAGGGCCGAACTATGGCTACACCTTC
CASCPGPNYGYTF
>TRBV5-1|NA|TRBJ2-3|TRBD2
TGCGCCAGCAGCTTGGATCAGCGGGGAGCCACAGATACGCAGTATTTT
CASSLDQRGATDTQYF
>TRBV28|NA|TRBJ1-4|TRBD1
TGTGCCAGCAGTGGGACAGGCGTTGAAAAACTGTTTTTT
CASSGTGVEKLFF
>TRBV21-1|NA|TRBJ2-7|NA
TGTGCCAGCAGCTATGTGTGGACAGATACCTACGAGCAGTACTTC
CASSYVWTDTYEQYF
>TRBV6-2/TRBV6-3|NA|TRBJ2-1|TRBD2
TGTGCCAGCAGTTACTCGAGTCTACTAGCGGGAGATGAGCAGTTCTTC
CASSYSSLLAGDEQFF
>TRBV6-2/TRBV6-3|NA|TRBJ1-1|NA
TGTGCCAGCAGTTACTTAGGGGTCGGCTCTGAAGCTTTCTTT
CASSYLGVGSEAFF
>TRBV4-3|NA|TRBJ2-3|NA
TGCGCCAGCAGCCAATCGGGAACCACAGATACGCAGTATTTT
CASSQSGTTDTQYF
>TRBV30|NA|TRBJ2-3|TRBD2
TGTGCCTGGAGAGGACTAGCGTCAGATACGCAGTATTTT
CAWRGLASDTQYF
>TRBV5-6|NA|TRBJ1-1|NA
TGTGCCAGCAGCTTATCCAGGGCGGTAGCTTTCTTT
CASSLSRAVAFF
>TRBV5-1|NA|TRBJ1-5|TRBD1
TGCGCCAGCAGCCTAACACAGGGGAGAGGACAGCCCCAGCATTTT
CASSLTQGRGQPQHF
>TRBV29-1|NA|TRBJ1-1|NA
TGCAGCGTTTGGCAGGGGACTGAAGCTTTCTTT
CSVWQGTEAFF
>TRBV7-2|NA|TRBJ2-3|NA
TGTGCCAGCAGCTTGCAGATTGCCGGCACAGATACGCAGTATTTT
CASSLQIAGTDTQYF
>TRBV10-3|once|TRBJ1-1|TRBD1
TGTGCCATCAGTGAAAGACAGGGCTCGAACACTGAAGCTTTCTTT
CAISERQGSNTEAFF
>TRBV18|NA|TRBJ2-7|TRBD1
TGTGCCAGCTCACCCGGGACAGCAAACTACGAGCAGTACTTC
CASSPGTANYEQYF
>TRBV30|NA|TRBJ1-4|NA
TGTGCCTGGAGTAGACAGGAAAAACTGTTTTTT
CAWSRQEKLFF
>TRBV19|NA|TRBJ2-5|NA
TGTGCCAGTAGTATAGGTGGGAGGGAGACCCAGTACTTC
CASSIGGRETQYF
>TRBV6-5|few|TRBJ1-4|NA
TGTGCCAGCAGGGACAGTAATGAAAAACTGTTTTTT
CASRDSNEKLFF
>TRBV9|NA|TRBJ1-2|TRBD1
TGTGCCAGCAGCATTAGACAGGGGCAAGGTGGCTACACCTTC
CASSIRQGQGGYTF
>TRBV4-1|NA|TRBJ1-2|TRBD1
TGCGCCAGCAGCCCTGCCCCCGGGACAGCTAACTATGGCTACACCTTC
CASSPAPGTANYGYTF
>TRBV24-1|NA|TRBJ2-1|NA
TGTGCCACCAGTGATCCGGGACTGTACAATGAGCAGTTCTTC
CATSDPGLYNEQFF
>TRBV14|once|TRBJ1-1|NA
TGTGCCAGCAGCCCCAGGAACACTGAAGCTTTCTTT
CASSPRNTEAFF
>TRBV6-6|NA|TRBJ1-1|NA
TGTGCCAGCTACGGCAGGGAGGGCACTGAAGCTTTCTTT
CASYGREGTEAFF
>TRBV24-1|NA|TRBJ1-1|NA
TGTGCCACCAGTCAGGGCCTGGGCACTGAAGCTTTCTTT
CATSQGLGTEAFF
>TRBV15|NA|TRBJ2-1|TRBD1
TGTGCCACCAGCAGAGTGGTTGGTCAGGGGGCCGGCGATGAGCAGTTCTTC
CATSRVVGQGAGDEQFF
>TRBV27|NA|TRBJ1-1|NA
TGTGCCAGCAGTTTAGTTTTAGAGAACACTGAAGCTTTCTTT
CASSLVLENTEAFF
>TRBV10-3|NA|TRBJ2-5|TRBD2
TGTGCCATCAGTGAGTCGAGGAGACTAGCGGGAAGCGAGACCCAGTACTTC
CAISESRRLAGSETQYF
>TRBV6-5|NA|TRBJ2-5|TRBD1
TGTGCCAGCAGCCCCGACAGGGGAAGGGAGACCCAGTACTTC
CASSPDRGRETQYF
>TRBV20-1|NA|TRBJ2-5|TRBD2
TGCAGTGCTAGTGAGGGGCGACTAGCGGAAGAGACCCAGTACTTC
CSASEGRLAEETQYF
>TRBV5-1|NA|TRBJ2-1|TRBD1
TGCGCCAGCAGCTTGGTAGGGACAGGCTACAATGAGCAGTTCTTC
CASSLVGTGYNEQFF
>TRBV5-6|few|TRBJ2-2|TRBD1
TGTGCCAGCAGCTTGGACGGTCAGGGGGCGTACACCGGGGAGCTGTTTTTT
CASSLDGQGAYTGELFF
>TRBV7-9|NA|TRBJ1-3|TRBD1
TGTGCCAGCAGACGGGACAGGGTGGCTGGAAACACCATATATTTT
CASRRDRVAGNTIYF
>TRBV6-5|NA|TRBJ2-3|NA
TGTGCCAGCAGAAGGGACATCGGGTACACAGATACGCAGTATTTT
CASRRDIGYTDTQYF
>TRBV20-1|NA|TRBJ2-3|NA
TGCTCCCGCGGGACAGATACGCAGTATTTT
CSRGTDTQYF
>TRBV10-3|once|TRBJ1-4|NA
TGTGCCATCAGCAACATGGCCACGGAGGAAAAACTGTTTTTT
CAISNMATEEKLFF
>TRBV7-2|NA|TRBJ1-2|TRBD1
TGTGCCAGCAGCTTAGCAGGGGGCCCTAACTATGGCTACACCTTC
CASSLAGGPNYGYTF
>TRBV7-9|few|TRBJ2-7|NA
TGTGCCAGCAGCTCAAATAGGGGGGCCGGGACAGATCTATACGAGCAGTACTTC
CASSSNRGAGTDLYEQYF